The rows below give T cell receptor beta chains drawn from one sample of a study of regulatory T cells in long-lasting Graves disease. MiXCR, run by TCRdb on the multiplex PCR reads, gives a single entry per CDR3 protein. The sample has approximately 350,000 distinct CDR3 sequences, around 11% seen once. This sample also belongs to another study, concerning T cells in Graves' hyperthyroidism and ophthalmopathy.

Sequencing was performed on peripheral blood mononuclear cells (PBMCs), taken at new diagnosis, from a patient treated with antithyroid drugs. These receptors were taken from a woman aged 18-29 years with Graves disease. Each CDR3 is given with its conserved first and last residue. A D gene is named only where the DNA matches it firmly. Where a row states a size, it is once, few, many or the class of an expanded clone; other rows omit it.

TRBJ1-1	NA	TRBV5-1	many	CASSLGWNPNTEAFF	TGCGCCAGCAGCTTGGGGTGGAACCCGAACACTGAAGCTTTCTTT
TRBJ2-5	NA	TRBV4-1	once	CASSSGQQRMKETQYF	TGCGCCAGCAGCTCCGGACAGCAAAGAATGAAAGAGACCCAGTACTTC
TRBJ2-2	TRBD2	TRBV7-9	NA	CASSSPVTRGGELVF	TGTGCCAGCAGCTCTCCTGTCACCCGGGGGGGGGAGCTGGTTTTT
TRBJ2-2	NA	TRBV27	many	CATSSFYTGELFF	TGTGCCACCAGCAGTTTCTACACCGGGGAGCTGTTTTTT
TRBJ2-1	TRBD1	TRBV30	many	CAWSGGQGPYNEQFF	TGTGCCTGGAGCGGTGGACAGGGACCTTACAATGAGCAGTTCTTC
TRBJ1-6	NA	TRBV7-2	many	CASSRGLTSYNSPLHF	TGTGCCAGCAGCAGGGGACTGACCTCCTATAATTCACCCCTCCACTTT
TRBJ2-2	NA	TRBV19	NA	CASTRGANTGELFF	TGTGCCAGTACCAGGGGTGCGAACACCGGGGAGCTGTTTTTT
TRBJ1-5	TRBD1	TRBV19	NA	CASSIAHQGGPQHF	TGTGCCAGTAGTATAGCTCATCAGGGGGGGCCCCAGCATTTT
TRBJ2-7	TRBD2	TRBV6-2/TRBV6-3	few	CASRLAGLTYEQYF	TGTGCCAGCAGATTAGCGGGATTAACCTACGAGCAGTACTTC
TRBJ1-1	NA	TRBV29-1	many	CSGEGLLNTEAFF	TGCAGCGGTGAGGGCCTCCTAAACACTGAAGCTTTCTTT
TRBJ2-5	NA	TRBV7-9	NA	CASSTTGTPAETQYF	TGTGCCAGCAGCACAACCGGGACCCCCGCTGAGACCCAGTACTTC
TRBJ1-4	TRBD1	TRBV6-1	NA	CASSQSTTGTNEKLFF	TGTGCCAGCAGTCAATCAACGACAGGGACTAATGAAAAACTGTTTTTT
TRBJ2-7	NA	TRBV20-1	NA	CSARLEGRTYEQYF	TGCAGTGCTAGACTTGAGGGCCGTACCTACGAGCAGTACTTC
TRBJ2-5	NA	TRBV5-4	many	CASSLGPNGRETQYF	TGTGCCAGCAGCTTGGGGCCTAACGGCAGAGAGACCCAGTACTTC
TRBJ1-2	NA	TRBV6-5	many	CASSYGRGYTF	TGTGCCAGCAGTTACGGGCGGGGCTACACCTTC
TRBJ2-1	NA	TRBV27	many	CARREREPPYNEQFF	TGTGCCAGGAGGGAACGGGAGCCCCCCTACAATGAGCAGTTCTTC
TRBJ2-1	TRBD1	TRBV20-1	many	CSAPQEDRGYNEQFF	TGCAGTGCTCCCCAGGAGGACAGGGGCTACAATGAGCAGTTCTTC
TRBJ1-1	TRBD1	TRBV12-3/TRBV12-4	NA	CASSLTGALMNTEAFF	TGTGCCAGCAGTCTGACAGGGGCCCTCATGAACACTGAAGCTTTCTTT
TRBJ2-1	NA	TRBV6-2/TRBV6-3	NA	CASSYSIRWESLYNEQFF	TGTGCCAGCAGTTACTCGATTCGGTGGGAGTCGCTTTACAATGAGCAGTTCTTC
TRBJ1-1	TRBD1	TRBV12-5	NA	CASGLPQGGTEAFF	TGTGCTAGTGGTTTGCCCCAGGGGGGTACTGAAGCTTTCTTT
TRBJ2-1	NA	TRBV4-3	NA	CASSQESTSGPHEQFF	TGCGCCAGCAGCCAAGAGAGTACTTCAGGGCCCCATGAGCAGTTCTTC
TRBJ1-1	NA	TRBV18	NA	CASSPSGAVNTEAFF	TGTGCCAGCTCCCCCTCGGGGGCAGTGAACACTGAAGCTTTCTTT
TRBJ2-5	NA	TRBV7-9	few	CASSNTRGFETQYF	TGTGCCAGCAGCAACACCCGGGGTTTCGAGACCCAGTACTTC
TRBJ2-1	NA	TRBV6-1	NA	CASSELEGVNEQFF	TGTGCCAGCAGTGAGCTGGAGGGGGTCAATGAGCAGTTCTTC
TRBJ1-2	NA	TRBV5-1	NA	CASSPLLGGYTF	TGCGCCAGCAGCCCCCTCTTGGGTGGCTACACCTTC
TRBJ2-5	NA	TRBV7-3	few	CASSLGEQETQYF	TGTGCCAGCAGCTTAGGGGAGCAGGAGACCCAGTACTTC
TRBJ1-2	NA	TRBV11-1	many	CASSSPVDSNYGYTF	TGTGCCAGCAGCTCGCCGGTAGACTCTAACTATGGCTACACCTTC
TRBJ2-1	NA	TRBV6-2/TRBV6-3	many	CASSYSPGTSGSHEQFF	TGTGCCAGCAGTTACTCTCCCGGGACCTCCGGCAGCCATGAGCAGTTCTTC
TRBJ2-5	TRBD2	TRBV6-1	NA	CASSGGLAGQSPQETQYF	TGTGCCAGCAGTGGAGGGCTAGCGGGCCAGTCACCACAAGAGACCCAGTACTTC